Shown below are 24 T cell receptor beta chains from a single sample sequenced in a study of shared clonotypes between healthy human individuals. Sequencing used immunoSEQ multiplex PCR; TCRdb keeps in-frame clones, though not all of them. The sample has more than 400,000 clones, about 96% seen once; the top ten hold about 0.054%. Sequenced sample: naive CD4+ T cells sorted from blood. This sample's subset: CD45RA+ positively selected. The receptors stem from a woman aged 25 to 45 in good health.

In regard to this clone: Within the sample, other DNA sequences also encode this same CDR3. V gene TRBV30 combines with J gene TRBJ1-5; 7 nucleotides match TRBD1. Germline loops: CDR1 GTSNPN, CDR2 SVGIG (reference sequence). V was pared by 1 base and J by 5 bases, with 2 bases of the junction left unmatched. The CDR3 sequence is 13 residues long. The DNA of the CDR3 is TGTGCCTGGAGTGCAGGGGGTGATCAGCCCCAGCATTTT. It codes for CAWSAGGDQPQHF.

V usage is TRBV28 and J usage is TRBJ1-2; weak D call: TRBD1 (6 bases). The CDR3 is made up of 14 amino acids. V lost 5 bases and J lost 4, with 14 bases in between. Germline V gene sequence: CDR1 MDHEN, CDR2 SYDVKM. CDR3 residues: CASSGPGQSYGYTF. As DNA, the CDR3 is TGTGCCAGCAGTGGACCAGGACAGTCCTATGGCTACACCTTC.

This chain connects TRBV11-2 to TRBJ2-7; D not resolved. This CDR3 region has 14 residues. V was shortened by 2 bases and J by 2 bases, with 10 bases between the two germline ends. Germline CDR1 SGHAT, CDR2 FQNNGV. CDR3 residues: CASSLLDKPYEQYF. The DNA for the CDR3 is TGTGCCAGCAGCTTACTTGACAAACCCTACGAGCAGTACTTC.

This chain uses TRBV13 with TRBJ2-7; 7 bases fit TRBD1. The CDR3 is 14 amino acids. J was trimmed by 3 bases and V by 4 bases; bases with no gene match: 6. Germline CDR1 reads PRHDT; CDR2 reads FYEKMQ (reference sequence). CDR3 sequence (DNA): TGTGCCAGCAGCTACCGACAGGGTCTCTACGAGCAGTACTTC. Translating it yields CASSYRQGLYEQYF.

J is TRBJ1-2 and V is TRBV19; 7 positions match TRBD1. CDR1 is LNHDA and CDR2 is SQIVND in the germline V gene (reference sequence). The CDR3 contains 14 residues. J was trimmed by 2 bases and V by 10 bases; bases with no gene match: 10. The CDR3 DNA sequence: TGTGCCACCCAGAACAGGGGCTTCAACTATGGCTACACCTTC. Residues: CATQNRGFNYGYTF.

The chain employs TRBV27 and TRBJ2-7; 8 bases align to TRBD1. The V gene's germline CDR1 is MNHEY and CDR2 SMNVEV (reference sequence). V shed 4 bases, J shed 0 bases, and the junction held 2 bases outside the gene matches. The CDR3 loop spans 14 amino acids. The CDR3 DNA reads TGTGCCAGCAGTTACAGGGGGAGCTCCTACGAGCAGTACTTC. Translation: CASSYRGSSYEQYF.

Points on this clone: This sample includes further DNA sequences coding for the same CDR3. The CDR3 here is CASSFSSGRYNEQFF. CDR3 DNA sequence: TGTGCCAGCAGTTTTTCTAGCGGGAGGTACAATGAGCAGTTCTTC. The rearrangement uses TRBV28 and TRBJ2-1; 11 bases match TRBD2. Germline V gives CDR1 MDHEN, CDR2 SYDVKM. The V gene end was trimmed by 3 bases and the J gene end by 4 bases; junction bases not matched to a gene: 2. This CDR3 comprises 15 residues. Complete variable domain (other parts from reference TRBV28 and TRBJ2-1): DVKVTQSSRYLVKRTGEKVFLECVQDMDHENMFWYRQDPGLGLRLIYFSYDVKMKEKGDIPEGYSVSREKKERFSLILESASTNQTSMYLCASSFSSGRYNEQFFGPGTRLTVL.

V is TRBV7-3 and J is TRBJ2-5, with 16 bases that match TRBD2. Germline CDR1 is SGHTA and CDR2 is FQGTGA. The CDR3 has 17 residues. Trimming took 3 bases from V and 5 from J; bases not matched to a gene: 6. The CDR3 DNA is TGTGCCAGCAGCTTGGGACTAGCGGGAGGGCCCTGGGAGACCCAGTACTTC. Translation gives CASSLGLAGGPWETQYF.

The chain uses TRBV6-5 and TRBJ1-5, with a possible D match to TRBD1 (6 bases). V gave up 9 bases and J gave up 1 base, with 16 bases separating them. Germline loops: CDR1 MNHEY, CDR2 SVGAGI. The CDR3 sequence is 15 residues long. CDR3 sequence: CASKKAGQSNQPQHF. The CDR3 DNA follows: TGTGCCAGTAAAAAGGCAGGACAGAGCAATCAGCCCCAGCATTTT.

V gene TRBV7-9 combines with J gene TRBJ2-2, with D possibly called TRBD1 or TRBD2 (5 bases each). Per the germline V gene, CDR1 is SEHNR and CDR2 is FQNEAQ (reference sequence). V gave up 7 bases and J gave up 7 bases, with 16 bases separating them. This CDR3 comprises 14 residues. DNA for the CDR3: TGTGCCAGCAACATGGGACCGGCCGTCGGGGAGCTGTTTTTT. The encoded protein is CASNMGPAVGELFF.

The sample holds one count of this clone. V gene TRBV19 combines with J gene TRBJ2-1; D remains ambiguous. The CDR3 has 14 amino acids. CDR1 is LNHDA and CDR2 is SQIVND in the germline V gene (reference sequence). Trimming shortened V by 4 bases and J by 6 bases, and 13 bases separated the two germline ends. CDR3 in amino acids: CASSTLPDGNEQFF. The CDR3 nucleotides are TGTGCCAGTAGTACCCTACCCGACGGCAATGAGCAGTTCTTC.

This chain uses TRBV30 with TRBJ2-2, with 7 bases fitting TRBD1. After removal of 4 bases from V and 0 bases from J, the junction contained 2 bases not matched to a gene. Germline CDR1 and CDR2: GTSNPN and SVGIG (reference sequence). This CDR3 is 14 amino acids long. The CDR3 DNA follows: TGTGCCTGGAAGAGGGGGCCGAACACCGGGGAGCTGTTTTTT. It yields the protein CAWKRGPNTGELFF.

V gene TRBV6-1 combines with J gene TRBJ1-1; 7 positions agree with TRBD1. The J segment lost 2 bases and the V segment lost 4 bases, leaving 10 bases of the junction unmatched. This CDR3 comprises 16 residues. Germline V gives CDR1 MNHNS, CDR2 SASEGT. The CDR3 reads CASSGHGTAINTEAFF. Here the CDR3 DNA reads TGTGCCAGCAGTGGCCACGGGACAGCTATCAACACTGAAGCTTTCTTT.

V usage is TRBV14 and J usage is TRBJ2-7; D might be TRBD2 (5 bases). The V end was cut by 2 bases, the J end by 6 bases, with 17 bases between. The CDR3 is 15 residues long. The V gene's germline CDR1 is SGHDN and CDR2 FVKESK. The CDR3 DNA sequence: TGTGCCAGCAGCCAACTCGATCGGGGAACGATCGAGCAGTACTTC. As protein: CASSQLDRGTIEQYF. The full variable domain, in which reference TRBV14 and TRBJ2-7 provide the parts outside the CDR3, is EAGVTQFPSHSVIEKGQTVTLRCDPISGHDNLYWYRRVMGKEIKFLLHFVKESKQDESGMPNNRFLAERTGGTYSTLKVQPAELEDSGVYFCASSQLDRGTIEQYFGPGTRLTVT.

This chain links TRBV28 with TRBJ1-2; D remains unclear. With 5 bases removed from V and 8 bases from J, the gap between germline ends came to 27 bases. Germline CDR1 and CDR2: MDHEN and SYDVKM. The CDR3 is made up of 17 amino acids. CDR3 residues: CASSISSGRKRSKGYTF. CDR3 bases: TGTGCCAGCAGTATATCTTCCGGACGGAAGCGGTCGAAGGGCTACACCTTC.

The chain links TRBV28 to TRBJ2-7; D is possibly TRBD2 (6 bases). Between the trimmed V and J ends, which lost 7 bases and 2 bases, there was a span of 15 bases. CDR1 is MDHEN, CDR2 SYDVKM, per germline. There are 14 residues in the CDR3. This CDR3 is CASTLWGDPYEQYF. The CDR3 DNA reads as TGTGCCAGCACCTTATGGGGGGACCCCTACGAGCAGTACTTC.

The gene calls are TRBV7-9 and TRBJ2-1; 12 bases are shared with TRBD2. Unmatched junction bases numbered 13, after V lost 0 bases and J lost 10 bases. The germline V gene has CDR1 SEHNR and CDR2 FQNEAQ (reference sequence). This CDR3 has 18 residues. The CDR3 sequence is CASSLALIVTSGSNEQFF. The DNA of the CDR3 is TGTGCCAGCAGCTTAGCGCTAATAGTGACTAGCGGGAGTAACGAGCAGTTCTTC. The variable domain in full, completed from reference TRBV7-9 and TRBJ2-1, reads DTGVSQNPRHKITKRGQNVTFRCDPISEHNRLYWYRQTLGQGPEFLTYFQNEAQLEKSRLLSDRFSAERPKGSFSTLEIQRTEQGDSAMYLCASSLALIVTSGSNEQFFGPGTRLTVL.

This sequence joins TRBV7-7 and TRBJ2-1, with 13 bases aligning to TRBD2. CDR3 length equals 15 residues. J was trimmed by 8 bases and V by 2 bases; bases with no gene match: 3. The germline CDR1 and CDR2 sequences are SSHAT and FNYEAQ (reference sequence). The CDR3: CASSLTSGRGDEQFF. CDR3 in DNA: TGTGCCAGCAGCTTAACTAGCGGGAGGGGGGATGAGCAGTTCTTC.

Here the CDR3 reads CASSETSGSTGQETQYF. CDR3 bases: TGTGCCAGCAGTGAAACTAGCGGGAGTACGGGTCAAGAGACCCAGTACTTC. The rearrangement links TRBV2 to TRBJ2-5, with TRBD2 identical over 11 bases. The length of the CDR3 is 17 residues. Trimming took 2 bases from V and 2 from J; bases not matched to a gene: 7. The germline gives CDR1 SNHLY, CDR2 FYNNEI.

The CDR3 nucleotides are TGTGCCAGCAGCCAGAGTGGCAATCAGCCCCAGCATTTT. As protein: CASSQSGNQPQHF. This chain links TRBV7-8 with TRBJ1-5, with D hard to call. Germline V gene data show CDR1 as SGHVS and CDR2 as FQNEAQ. This CDR3 region has 13 residues. Between the trimmed V and J ends, which lost 5 bases and 2 bases, there was a span of 7 bases.

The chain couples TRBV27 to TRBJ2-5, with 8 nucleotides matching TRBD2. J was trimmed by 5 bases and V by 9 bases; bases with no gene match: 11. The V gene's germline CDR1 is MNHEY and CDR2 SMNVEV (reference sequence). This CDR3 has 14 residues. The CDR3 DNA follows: TGTGCCAGTGGTTTGGCGGGAGGTCGGGAGACCCAGTACTTC. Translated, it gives CASGLAGGRETQYF.

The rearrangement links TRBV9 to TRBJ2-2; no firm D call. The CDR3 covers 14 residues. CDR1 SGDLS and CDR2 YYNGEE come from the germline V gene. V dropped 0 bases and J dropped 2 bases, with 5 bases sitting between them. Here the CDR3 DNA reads TGTGCCAGCAGCGTAGATCCTAACACCGGGGAGCTGTTTTTT. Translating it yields CASSVDPNTGELFF.

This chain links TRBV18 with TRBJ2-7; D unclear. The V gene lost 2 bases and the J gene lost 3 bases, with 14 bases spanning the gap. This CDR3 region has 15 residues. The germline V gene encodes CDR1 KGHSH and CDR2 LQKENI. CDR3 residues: CASSPYGTARYEQYF. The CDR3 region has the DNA TGTGCCAGCTCACCATATGGTACAGCCCGCTACGAGCAGTACTTC.

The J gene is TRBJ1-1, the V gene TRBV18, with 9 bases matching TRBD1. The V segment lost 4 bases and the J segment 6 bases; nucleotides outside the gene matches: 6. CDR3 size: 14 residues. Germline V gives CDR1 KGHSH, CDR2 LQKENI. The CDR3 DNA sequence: TGTGCCAGCTCACGGGGGACAGGGAGGGCTGAAGCTTTCTTT. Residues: CASSRGTGRAEAFF.